Given below is one T cell receptor (beta chain) in context. Authors of the study amplified TCR beta CDR3 regions from RNA transcripts. First-round RT-PCR of the TCR CDR3 relied on the HTBI primer set. MiXCR was run by TCRdb on the multiplex PCR reads, yielding one entry per CDR3 protein. The sample records a few hundred thousand distinct CDR3 sequences, 25% being singletons. Uncontrolled infections, other autoimmune diseases, pregnancy or lactation led to exclusion of patients. The source of the sample is a study of T cells in Graves' hyperthyroidism and ophthalmopathy. The CDR3 has 13 residues. With 8 bases removed from V and 10 bases from J, the gap between germline ends came to 14 bases. From germline, CDR1 is KGHDR and CDR2 SFDVKD.

This clonotype originated in a man between 50 and 59 years old with Graves' hyperthyroidism. The specimen was blood. The chain combines TRBV24-1 with TRBJ2-6; a weak D match, TRBD1 (6 bases). This CDR3 is CATNDRTSNVLTF. The CDR3 bases are TGTGCCACCAATGACAGGACGTCGAACGTCCTGACTTTC.